This T cell receptor beta chain was sequenced during a study of early T cells in non-severe SARS-CoV-2 infection. Germline CDR1 MNHEY, CDR2 SMNVEV (reference sequence). This CDR3 is built from 14 residues. Trimming pared 2 bases from V and 5 bases from J, leaving 11 bases between. From the 5' RACE reads, TCRdb called clonotypes with MiXCR, one entry per CDR3 protein. The table lists 65,000 to 80,000 distinct CDR3 sequences, 9.5% to 15% of them singletons. The sequence was obtained from an adult who was a healthcare worker with PCR-confirmed SARS-CoV-2 infection or an uninfected control (not recorded which). The chain carries TRBV27 and TRBJ2-3; possibly TRBD2 for D (5 bases). Sample: whole blood. CDR3: CASSLTLGLDTQYF. CDR3 nucleotides: TGTGCCAGCAGTTTAACCCTCGGACTAGATACGCAGTATTTT.